The 7 T cell receptor beta chains presented below share a single source sample, sequenced in a study of human T cells and chemical hapten exposure listed by TCRdb under 2021. The library relied on RACE. The instrument given in TCRdb is NextSeq 500. Clones were called with MiXCR by TCRdb after fastp trimmed the public reads at Q25, and only in-frame beta chains were retained. Rows are combined by CDR3 protein, so each entry shows the most common genes and DNA. The sample has 340,000 or so distinct CDR3 sequences on record, under 9% of them singletons. The ten largest clones capture 7.5% to 9% of the sample. Sample time point, as interpreted from the label and publication: patch test 1, 2 weeks after DPC sensitization. The treatment or condition tag for this specimen amounts to: therapeutic diphenylcyclopropenone sensitization with weekly scalp DPC. This sample comprised whole blood, obtained in connection with sensitization to the hapten diphenylcyclopropenone (DPC). The receptors were gathered from a woman in her late teens or twenties with alopecia areata. Some clones in this sample may be carry-over from other donors' samples.

This clonotype has just a few counts. J is TRBJ1-6 and V is TRBV5-1; TRBD1 matches at 9 bases. The CDR3 runs to 16 residues. J gave up 9 bases and V 0 bases, and 7 bases lay outside the gene matches. The germline CDR1 and CDR2 sequences are SGHRS and YFSETQ. The CDR3 loop reads CASSLDIPGQGSPLHF. CDR3 bases: TGCGCCAGCAGCTTGGATATTCCGGGACAGGGTTCACCCCTCCACTTT. The full variable domain, its missing parts supplied by reference TRBV5-1 and TRBJ1-6, is KAGVTQTPRYLIKTRGQQVTLSCSPISGHRSVSWYQQTPGQGLQFLFEYFSETQRNKGNFPGRFSGRQFSNSRSEMNVSTLELGDSALYLCASSLDIPGQGSPLHFGNGTRLTVT.

J is TRBJ1-5 and V is TRBV18; D call uncertain. The CDR3 consists of 18 residues. Trimming pared 1 base from V and 0 bases from J, leaving 16 bases between. From germline, CDR1 is KGHSH and CDR2 LQKENI. The CDR3 DNA follows: TGTGCCAGCTCACCACGCTCTCCCGGGGTCGCTAGCAATCAGCCCCAGCATTTT. The encoded protein is CASSPRSPGVASNQPQHF.

Ten or more counts support this clonotype. This chain uses TRBV9 with TRBJ1-1; 7 nucleotides align to TRBD1. This CDR3 has 14 amino acids. The germline V gene has CDR1 SGDLS and CDR2 YYNGEE. V lost 5 bases, J lost 3 bases, and 7 bases stayed unmatched. The CDR3, as DNA: TGTGCCAGCAGTCCAAGACAGGGCTACACTGAAGCTTTCTTT. Residues: CASSPRQGYTEAFF. Full variable domain (missing parts from reference TRBV9 and TRBJ1-1): DSGVTQTPKHLITATGQRVTLRCSPRSGDLSVYWYQQSLDQGLQFLIQYYNGEERAKGNILERFSAQQFPDLHSELNLSSLELGDSALYFCASSPRQGYTEAFFGQGTRLTVV.

The chain carries TRBV12-3 or TRBV12-4 and TRBJ1-6; 8 nucleotides align to TRBD1. V trimming: 6 bases; J trimming: 9 bases; junction bases outside the gene matches: 4. The CDR3 loop spans 13 amino acids. In DNA form, the CDR3 reads TGTGCCAGCAGGGGACAGGATAGTTCACCCCTCCACTTT. It codes for CASRGQDSSPLHF.

This clonotype was seen many times. The chain joins TRBV5-1 to TRBJ2-3, with no clear D. CDR3 size: 13 residues. The germline CDR1 and CDR2 sequences are SGHRS and YFSETQ. V lost 1 base and J 4 bases, leaving 7 bases between the germline ends. CDR3 DNA: TGCGCCAGCAGCTTGCCTCCTCCAGATACGCAGTATTTT. This sequence encodes CASSLPPPDTQYF. The variable domain in full, completed from reference TRBV5-1 and TRBJ2-3, reads KAGVTQTPRYLIKTRGQQVTLSCSPISGHRSVSWYQQTPGQGLQFLFEYFSETQRNKGNFPGRFSGRQFSNSRSEMNVSTLELGDSALYLCASSLPPPDTQYFGPGTRLTVL.

This clonotype has at least ten counts. The chain carries TRBV6-5 and TRBJ1-2; a possible D gene is TRBD1 (5 bases). This CDR3 region has 14 residues. V shed 2 bases and J shed 3 bases, with 10 bases lying between them. The germline V gene encodes CDR1 MNHEY and CDR2 SVGAGI. The CDR3 DNA sequence: TGTGCCAGCAGTTACACAGGAGGCGACTATGGCTACACCTTC. Protein sequence: CASSYTGGDYGYTF.

This clonotype was counted at least ten times. V is TRBV27 and J is TRBJ2-2; no definite D call. The CDR3 has 15 amino acids. Germline V gene lookup returns CDR1 MNHEY and CDR2 SMNVEV (reference sequence). The V gene lost 7 bases and the J gene lost 6 bases, with 18 bases spanning the gap. CDR3 sequence (DNA): TGTGCCAGCAAGACTCGCCCCGCAGAGGCCGGGGAGCTGTTTTTT. Protein sequence: CASKTRPAEAGELFF.